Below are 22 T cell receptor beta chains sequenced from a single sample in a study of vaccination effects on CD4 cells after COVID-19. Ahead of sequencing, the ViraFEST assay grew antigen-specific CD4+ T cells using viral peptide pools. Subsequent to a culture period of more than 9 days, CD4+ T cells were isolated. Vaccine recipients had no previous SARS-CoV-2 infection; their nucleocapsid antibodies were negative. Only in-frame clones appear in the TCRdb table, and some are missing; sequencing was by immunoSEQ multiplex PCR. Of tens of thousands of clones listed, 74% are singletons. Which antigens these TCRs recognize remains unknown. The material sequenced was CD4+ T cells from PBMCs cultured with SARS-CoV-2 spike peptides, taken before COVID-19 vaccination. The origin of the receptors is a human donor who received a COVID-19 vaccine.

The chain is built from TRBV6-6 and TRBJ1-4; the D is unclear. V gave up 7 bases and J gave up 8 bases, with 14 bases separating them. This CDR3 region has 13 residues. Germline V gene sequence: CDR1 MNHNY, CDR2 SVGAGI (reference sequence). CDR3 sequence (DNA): TGTGCCAGCATCTACGTCAGGCGAGAAAAACTGTTTTTT. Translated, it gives CASIYVRREKLFF.

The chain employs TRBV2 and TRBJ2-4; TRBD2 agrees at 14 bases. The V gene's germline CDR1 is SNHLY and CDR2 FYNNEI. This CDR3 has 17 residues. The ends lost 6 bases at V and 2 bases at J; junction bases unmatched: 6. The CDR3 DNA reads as TGTGCCAGCAGGACAGGGACTAGCGGGAGTCCCAAAAACATTCAGTACTTC. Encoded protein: CASRTGTSGSPKNIQYF.

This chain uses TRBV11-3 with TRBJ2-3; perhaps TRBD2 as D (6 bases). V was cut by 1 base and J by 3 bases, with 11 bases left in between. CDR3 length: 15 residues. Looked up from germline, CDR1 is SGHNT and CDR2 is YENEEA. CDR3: CASSLGGTLTDTQYF. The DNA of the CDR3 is TGTGCCAGCAGCTTAGGCGGGACTTTGACAGATACGCAGTATTTT.

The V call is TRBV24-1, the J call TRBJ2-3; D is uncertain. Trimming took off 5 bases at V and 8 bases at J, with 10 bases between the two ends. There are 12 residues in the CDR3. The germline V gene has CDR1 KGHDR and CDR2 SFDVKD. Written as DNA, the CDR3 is TGTGCCACCAGTGGGTCCTTTGGTACGCAGTATTTT. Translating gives CATSGSFGTQYF.

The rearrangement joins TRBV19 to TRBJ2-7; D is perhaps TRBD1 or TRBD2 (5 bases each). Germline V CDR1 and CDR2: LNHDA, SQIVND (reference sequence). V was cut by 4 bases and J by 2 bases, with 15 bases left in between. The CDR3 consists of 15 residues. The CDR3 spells CASSTGRKTTYEQYF. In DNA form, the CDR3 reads TGTGCCAGTAGTACGGGACGGAAAACGACCTACGAGCAGTACTTC.

CDR3 region: CASGSPGGLGAKNIQYF. For the CDR3, the DNA is TGTGCCAGCGGTTCCCCCGGAGGTCTCGGAGCCAAAAACATTCAGTACTTC. The V gene is TRBV2, the J gene TRBJ2-4, with D perhaps TRBD2 (5 bases). V was clipped by 8 bases and J by 0 bases, with 20 bases between them. This CDR3 region has 17 residues. Per the germline V gene, CDR1 is SNHLY and CDR2 is FYNNEI.

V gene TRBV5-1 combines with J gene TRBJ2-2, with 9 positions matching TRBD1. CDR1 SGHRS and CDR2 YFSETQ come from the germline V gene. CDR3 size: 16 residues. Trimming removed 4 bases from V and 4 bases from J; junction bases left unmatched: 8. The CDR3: CASSAQQGASTGELFF. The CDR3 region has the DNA TGCGCCAGCAGCGCACAACAGGGGGCGTCCACCGGGGAGCTGTTTTTT.

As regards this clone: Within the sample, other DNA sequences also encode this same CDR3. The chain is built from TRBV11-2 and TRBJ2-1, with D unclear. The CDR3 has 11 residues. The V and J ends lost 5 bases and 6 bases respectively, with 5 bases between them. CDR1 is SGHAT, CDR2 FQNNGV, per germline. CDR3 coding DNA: TGTGCCAGCAGCCTAGTCAATGAGCAGTTCTTC. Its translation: CASSLVNEQFF.

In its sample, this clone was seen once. CDR3 residues: CASSRPKSTREVETQYF. DNA for the CDR3: TGCGCCAGCAGCCGGCCTAAATCAACGAGGGAAGTAGAGACCCAGTACTTC. The chain uses TRBV5-1 and TRBJ2-5, with a weak D call TRBD2 (5 bases). The V gene lost 4 bases and the J gene lost 4 bases, with 23 bases spanning the gap. This CDR3 has 17 residues. The germline gives CDR1 SGHRS, CDR2 YFSETQ.

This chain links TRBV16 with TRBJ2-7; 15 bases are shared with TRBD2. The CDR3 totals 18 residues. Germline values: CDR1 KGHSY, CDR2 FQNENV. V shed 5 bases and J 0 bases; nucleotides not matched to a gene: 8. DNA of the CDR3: TGTGCCAGCAGCTCCCCCGGGACTAGCGGGAGGTTCTCCTACGAGCAGTACTTC. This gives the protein CASSSPGTSGRFSYEQYF.

This CDR3 is CASSYGLSSEKLFF. Written as DNA, the CDR3 is TGTGCCAGCAGCTACGGGCTAAGCAGTGAAAAACTGTTTTTT. The chain couples TRBV7-9 to TRBJ1-4, with no clear D. CDR1 SEHNR and CDR2 FQNEAQ come from the germline V gene (reference sequence). The ends were cut back, 4 bases at V and 7 bases at J, with 13 bases in the middle. CDR3 length: 14 amino acids.

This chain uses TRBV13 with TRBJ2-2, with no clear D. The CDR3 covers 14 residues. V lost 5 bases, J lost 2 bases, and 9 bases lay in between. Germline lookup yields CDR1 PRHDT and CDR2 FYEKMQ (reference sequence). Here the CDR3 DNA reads TGTGCCAGCAGCCGGACGGGCAACACCGGGGAGCTGTTTTTT. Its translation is CASSRTGNTGELFF.

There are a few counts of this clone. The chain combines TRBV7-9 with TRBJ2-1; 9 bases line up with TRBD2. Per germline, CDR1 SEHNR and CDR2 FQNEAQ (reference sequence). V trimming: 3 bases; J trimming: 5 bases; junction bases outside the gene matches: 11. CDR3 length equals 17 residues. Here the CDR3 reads CASSFGLAGFRDNEQFF. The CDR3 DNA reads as TGTGCCAGCAGCTTTGGTCTAGCGGGATTTCGGGACAATGAGCAGTTCTTC.

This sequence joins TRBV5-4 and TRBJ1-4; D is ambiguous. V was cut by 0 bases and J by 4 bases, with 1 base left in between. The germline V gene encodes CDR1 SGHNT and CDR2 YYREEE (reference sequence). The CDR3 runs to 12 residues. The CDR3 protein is CASSLDNEKLFF. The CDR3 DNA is TGTGCCAGCAGCTTGGATAATGAAAAACTGTTTTTT.

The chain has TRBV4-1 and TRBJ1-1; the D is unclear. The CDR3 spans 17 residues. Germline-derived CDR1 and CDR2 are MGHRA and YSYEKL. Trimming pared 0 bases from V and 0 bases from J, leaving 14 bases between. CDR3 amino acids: CASSQDLIRSMNTEAFF. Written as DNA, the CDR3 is TGCGCCAGCAGCCAAGATCTTATCCGCTCCATGAACACTGAAGCTTTCTTT.

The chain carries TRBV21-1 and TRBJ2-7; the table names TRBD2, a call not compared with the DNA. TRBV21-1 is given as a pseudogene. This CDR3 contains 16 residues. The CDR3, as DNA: TGTGCCAGCAGCAAAGGGTTAGCGGGATTCTCCTACGAGCAGTACTTC. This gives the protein CASSKGLAGFSYEQYF.

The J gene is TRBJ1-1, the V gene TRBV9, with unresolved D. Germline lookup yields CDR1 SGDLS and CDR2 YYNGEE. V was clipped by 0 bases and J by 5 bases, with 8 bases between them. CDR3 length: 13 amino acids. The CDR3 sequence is CASSVERRTEAFF. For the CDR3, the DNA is TGTGCCAGCAGCGTAGAGCGGCGTACTGAAGCTTTCTTT.

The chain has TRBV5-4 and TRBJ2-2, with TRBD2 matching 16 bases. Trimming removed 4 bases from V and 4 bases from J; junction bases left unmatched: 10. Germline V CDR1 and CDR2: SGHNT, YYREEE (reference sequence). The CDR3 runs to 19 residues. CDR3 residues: CASSRPGLAGGPSTGELFF. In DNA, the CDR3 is TGTGCCAGCAGCAGGCCGGGACTAGCGGGAGGGCCGAGCACCGGGGAGCTGTTTTTT.

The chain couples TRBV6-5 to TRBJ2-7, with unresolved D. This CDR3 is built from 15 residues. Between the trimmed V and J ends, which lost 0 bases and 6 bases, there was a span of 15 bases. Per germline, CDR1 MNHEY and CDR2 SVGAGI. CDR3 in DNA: TGTGCCAGCAGTTACTCAGTTTTGGAGATTCGCGAGCAGTACTTC. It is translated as CASSYSVLEIREQYF.

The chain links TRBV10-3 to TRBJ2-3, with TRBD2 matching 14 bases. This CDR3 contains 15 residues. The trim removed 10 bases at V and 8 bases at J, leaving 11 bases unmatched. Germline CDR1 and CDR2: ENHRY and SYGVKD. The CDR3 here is CATVGLAGVDVTQYF. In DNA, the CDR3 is TGTGCCACAGTGGGACTAGCGGGAGTGGATGTTACGCAGTATTTT.

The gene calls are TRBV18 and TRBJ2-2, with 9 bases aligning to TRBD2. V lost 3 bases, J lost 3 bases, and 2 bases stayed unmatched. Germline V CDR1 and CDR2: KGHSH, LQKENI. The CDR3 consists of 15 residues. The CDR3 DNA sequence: TGTGCCAGCTCACCTAGCGGGGGAGACACCGGGGAGCTGTTTTTT. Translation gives CASSPSGGDTGELFF.

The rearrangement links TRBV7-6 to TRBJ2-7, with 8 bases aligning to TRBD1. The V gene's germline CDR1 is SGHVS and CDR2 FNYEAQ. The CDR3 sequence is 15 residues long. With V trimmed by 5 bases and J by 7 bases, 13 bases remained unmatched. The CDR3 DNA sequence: TGTGCCAGCAGCAAAAGACCGCAGGGGGCGGGTGAGCAGTACTTC. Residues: CASSKRPQGAGEQYF.